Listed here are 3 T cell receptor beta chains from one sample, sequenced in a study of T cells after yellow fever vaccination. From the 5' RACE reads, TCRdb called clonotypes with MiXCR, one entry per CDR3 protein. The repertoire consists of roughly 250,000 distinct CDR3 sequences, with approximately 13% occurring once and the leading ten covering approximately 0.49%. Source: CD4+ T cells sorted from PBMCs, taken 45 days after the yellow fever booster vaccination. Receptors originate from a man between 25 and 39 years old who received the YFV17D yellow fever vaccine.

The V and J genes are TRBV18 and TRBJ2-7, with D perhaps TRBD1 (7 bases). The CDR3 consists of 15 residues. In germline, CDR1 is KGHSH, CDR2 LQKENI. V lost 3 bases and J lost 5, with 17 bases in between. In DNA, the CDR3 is TGTGCCAGCTCACCCCGGGGGACAGAGGCCCACGAGCAGTACTTC. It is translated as CASSPRGTEAHEQYF.

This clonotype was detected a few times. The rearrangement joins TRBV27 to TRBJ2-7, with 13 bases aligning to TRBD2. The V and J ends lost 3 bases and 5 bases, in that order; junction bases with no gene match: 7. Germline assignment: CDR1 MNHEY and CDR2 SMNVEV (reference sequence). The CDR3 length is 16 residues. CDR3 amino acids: CASSFQLAGGPNEQYF. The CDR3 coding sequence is TGTGCCAGCAGTTTCCAACTAGCGGGAGGGCCCAACGAGCAGTACTTC.

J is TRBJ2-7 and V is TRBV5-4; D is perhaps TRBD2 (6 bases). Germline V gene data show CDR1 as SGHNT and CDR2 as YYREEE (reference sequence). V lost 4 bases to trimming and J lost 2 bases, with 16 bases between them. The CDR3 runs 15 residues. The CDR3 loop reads CASSLTLERAYEQYF. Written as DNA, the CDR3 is TGTGCCAGCAGCCTGACTTTGGAGCGGGCCTACGAGCAGTACTTC.